These 11 T cell receptor beta chains were sequenced from one sample in a study of B cell selection in AIRE deficiency. CD4+CD127+ cells were sorted as the conventional CD4 T cells. TCRdb's table, derived via immunoSEQ multiplex PCR, lists solely in-frame clones and lacks some. The sample includes 1,500 to 2,000 clones, approximately 90% of them seen just once. The sequenced sample consisted of CD4+CD127+ conventional T cells sorted from PBMCs. The receptors derive from a human donor in good health.

The V call is TRBV4-1, the J call TRBJ1-1; 8 bases agree with TRBD1. The germline gives CDR1 MGHRA, CDR2 YSYEKL. The CDR3 loop spans 15 amino acids. V lost 2 bases and J lost 0; bases outside the gene matches: 2. This chain's CDR3 is CASSQRQGMNTEAFF. CDR3 in DNA: TGCGCCAGCAGCCAACGACAGGGGATGAACACTGAAGCTTTCTTT.

The chain employs TRBV6-5 and TRBJ2-1; no reliable D call. The CDR3 consists of 13 residues. Germline assignment: CDR1 MNHEY and CDR2 SVGAGI. Trimming left V 2 bases short and J 7 bases short, with 9 bases between. This CDR3 reads CASSYGLPNEQFF. CDR3 nucleotide sequence: TGTGCCAGCAGTTACGGGCTACCTAATGAGCAGTTCTTC.

J is TRBJ2-3 and V is TRBV28; 7 bases align to TRBD1. Looked up from germline, CDR1 is MDHEN and CDR2 is SYDVKM. The V and J ends lost 1 base and 1 base, in that order; junction bases with no gene match: 2. The CDR3 has 15 amino acids. CDR3: CASSLSQGGTDTQYF. In nucleotides, the CDR3 is TGTGCCAGCAGTTTATCGCAGGGGGGCACAGATACGCAGTATTTT.

The chain joins TRBV28 to TRBJ1-1; tentative D call: TRBD1 (6 bases). Germline V gene lookup returns CDR1 MDHEN and CDR2 SYDVKM. V was clipped by 6 bases and J by 5 bases, with 13 bases between them. The length of the CDR3 is 13 residues. The CDR3 nucleotides read TGTGCCAGCAGGATACAGGGTGGAACTGAAGCTTTCTTT. It encodes CASRIQGGTEAFF.

The chain couples TRBV7-2 to TRBJ1-1; possible D gene TRBD1, 5 bases. V dropped 5 bases and J dropped 5 bases, with 18 bases sitting between them. From germline, CDR1 is SGHTA and CDR2 FQGNSA. This CDR3 is 15 amino acids long. CDR3 sequence (DNA): TGTGCCAGCAGCCCCCGCGTGGGGGTGGGGACTGAAGCTTTCTTT. It translates to CASSPRVGVGTEAFF.

This clone was counted a single time. This chain uses TRBV7-6 with TRBJ2-1; D not resolved. The V end was cut by 5 bases, the J end by 7 bases, with 12 bases between. CDR3 size: 13 residues. Germline V gives CDR1 SGHVS, CDR2 FNYEAQ. For the CDR3, the DNA is TGTGCCAGCAGCCCCCGGGCTAGGAATGAGCAGTTCTTC. This sequence encodes CASSPRARNEQFF.

The chain has TRBV29-1 and TRBJ1-2; TRBD1 matches 7 bases. This CDR3 is built from 16 residues. Germline V gene sequence: CDR1 SQVTM, CDR2 ANQGSEA. The trim removed 1 base at V and 7 bases at J, leaving 15 bases unmatched. The chain's CDR3 is CSVEVKSLKGGSGYTF. The CDR3 DNA sequence: TGCAGCGTTGAAGTGAAGTCCCTTAAAGGGGGCTCTGGCTACACCTTC.

V usage is TRBV29-1 and J usage is TRBJ2-3, with D possibly matching TRBD2 (6 bases). Trimming pared 7 bases from V and 6 bases from J, leaving 17 bases between. The CDR3 has 13 amino acids. Germline CDR1 and CDR2: SQVTM and ANQGSEA. CDR3 region: CSAKGLVSDTQYF. The CDR3 coding sequence is TGCAGCGCAAAGGGACTGGTTAGTGATACGCAGTATTTT.

The chain recombines TRBV7-2 with TRBJ1-1; D remains ambiguous. V dropped 1 base and J dropped 3 bases, with 6 bases sitting between them. Germline V gives CDR1 SGHTA, CDR2 FQGNSA. There are 13 residues in the CDR3. CDR3 sequence: CASSLEEYTEAFF. The CDR3 DNA follows: TGTGCCAGCAGCTTAGAGGAGTACACTGAAGCTTTCTTT.

The chain has TRBV7-2 and TRBJ1-2, with D perhaps matching TRBD1 (5 bases). V gave up 1 base and J gave up 8 bases, with 11 bases separating them. The germline V gene has CDR1 SGHTA and CDR2 FQGNSA. There are 13 residues in the CDR3. CDR3 DNA sequence: TGTGCCAGCAGCTTAGGGGGGATTGGAGGCTACACCTTC. Its protein is CASSLGGIGGYTF.

This sequence joins TRBV4-1 and TRBJ1-4; 9 bases match TRBD1. CDR3 length: 15 residues. Germline lookup yields CDR1 MGHRA and CDR2 YSYEKL. V shed 1 base and J 7 bases; nucleotides not matched to a gene: 4. The CDR3 DNA sequence: TGCGCCAGCAGCCAAGGGGACAGGGACGGTGAAAAACTGTTTTTT. As protein: CASSQGDRDGEKLFF.